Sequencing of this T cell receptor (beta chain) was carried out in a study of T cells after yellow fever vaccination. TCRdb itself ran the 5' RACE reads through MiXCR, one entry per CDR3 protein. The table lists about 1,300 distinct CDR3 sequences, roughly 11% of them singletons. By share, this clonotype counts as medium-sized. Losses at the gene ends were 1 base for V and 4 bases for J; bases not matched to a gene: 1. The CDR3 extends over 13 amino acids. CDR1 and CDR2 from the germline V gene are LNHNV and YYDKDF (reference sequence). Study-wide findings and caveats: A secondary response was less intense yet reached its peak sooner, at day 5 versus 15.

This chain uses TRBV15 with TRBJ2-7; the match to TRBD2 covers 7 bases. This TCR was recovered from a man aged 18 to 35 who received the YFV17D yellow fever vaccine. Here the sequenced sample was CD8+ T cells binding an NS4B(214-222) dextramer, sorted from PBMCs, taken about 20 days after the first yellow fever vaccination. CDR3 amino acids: CATSRGLAYEQYV. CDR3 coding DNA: TGTGCCACCAGCAGAGGACTAGCTTACGAGCAGTACGTC.